Listed below are T cell receptor beta chains from one sample, sequenced in a study of shared clonotypes between healthy human individuals. TCRdb's copy holds only in-frame clones and misses some; the assay was immunoSEQ multiplex PCR. Of millions of clones listed, over 90% were seen once; the top ten hold around 0.4%. The material sequenced was naive CD4+ T cells from PBMCs. Receptors originate from a man aged 18-30 years in good health. Some clones in this sample may be carry-over from other donors' samples. CDR3s include the opening cysteine and the closing phenylalanine or tryptophan. A D gene is named only where the DNA matches it firmly. A clone size is listed for some rows: how often the clone was seen (once, few, many), or a class if it is expanded.

TRBV7-3	-	TRBJ1-1	-	CASSSNFYTEAFF	TGTGCCAGCAGCTCCAATTTCTACACTGAAGCTTTCTTT
TRBV6-5	-	TRBJ1-2	-	CASSPRVATYGYTF	TGTGCCAGCAGTCCTAGGGTAGCCACCTATGGCTACACCTTC
TRBV19	-	TRBJ2-3	-	CASSIVGGLDTQYF	TGTGCCAGTAGTATAGTTGGAGGGTTAGATACGCAGTATTTT
TRBV7-2	-	TRBJ2-2	-	CASSVLRAGLNTGELFF	TGTGCCAGCAGCGTCCTGAGGGCGGGGCTAAACACCGGGGAGCTGTTTTTT
TRBV5-6	-	TRBJ2-5	-	CASSLGPGPYVTQYF	TGTGCCAGCAGCTTGGGACCAGGGCCTTACGTGACCCAGTACTTC
TRBV19	TRBD2	TRBJ2-1	few	CASSIALAGLYNEQFF	TGTGCCAGTAGTATAGCCCTAGCGGGGCTCTACAATGAGCAGTTCTTC
TRBV5-4	-	TRBJ2-3	-	CASTNRASTDTQYF	TGTGCCAGCACCAACAGAGCTAGCACAGATACGCAGTATTTT
TRBV9	TRBD1	TRBJ2-3	once	CASSVPAGTGSTDTQYF	TGTGCCAGCAGCGTACCGGCCGGGACAGGGAGCACAGATACGCAGTATTTT
TRBV9	-	TRBJ2-7	-	CASSVAAGAYEQYF	TGTGCCAGCAGCGTAGCTGCAGGGGCCTACGAGCAGTACTTC
TRBV6-1	TRBD2	TRBJ2-7	-	CASSAGTGGYYEQYF	TGTGCCAGCAGTGCTGGTACGGGAGGGTACTACGAGCAGTACTTC
TRBV11-2	-	TRBJ2-7	-	CASTALGASYEQYF	TGTGCCAGCACCGCTTTGGGGGCGTCCTACGAGCAGTACTTC
TRBV2	TRBD2	TRBJ2-5	-	CASGREIGTQYF	TGTGCCAGCGGGCGGGAGATAGGGACCCAGTACTTC
TRBV9	-	TRBJ1-1	-	CASSVGPNTEAFF	TGTGCCAGCAGCGTCGGTCCGAACACTGAAGCTTTCTTT
TRBV18	-	TRBJ1-1	-	CASSPGGANTEAFF	TGTGCCAGCTCACCTGGGGGAGCTAACACTGAAGCTTTCTTT
TRBV5-1	TRBD1	TRBJ2-1	-	CASSLGQGAYNEQFF	TGCGCCAGCAGCTTGGGACAGGGGGCTTACAATGAGCAGTTCTTC
TRBV10-1	-	TRBJ2-5	-	CASSEVGETQYF	TGCGCCAGCAGTGAAGTGGGGGAGACCCAGTACTTC
TRBV29-1	-	TRBJ1-1	-	CSAWTVMNTEAFF	TGCAGCGCCTGGACAGTTATGAACACTGAAGCTTTCTTT